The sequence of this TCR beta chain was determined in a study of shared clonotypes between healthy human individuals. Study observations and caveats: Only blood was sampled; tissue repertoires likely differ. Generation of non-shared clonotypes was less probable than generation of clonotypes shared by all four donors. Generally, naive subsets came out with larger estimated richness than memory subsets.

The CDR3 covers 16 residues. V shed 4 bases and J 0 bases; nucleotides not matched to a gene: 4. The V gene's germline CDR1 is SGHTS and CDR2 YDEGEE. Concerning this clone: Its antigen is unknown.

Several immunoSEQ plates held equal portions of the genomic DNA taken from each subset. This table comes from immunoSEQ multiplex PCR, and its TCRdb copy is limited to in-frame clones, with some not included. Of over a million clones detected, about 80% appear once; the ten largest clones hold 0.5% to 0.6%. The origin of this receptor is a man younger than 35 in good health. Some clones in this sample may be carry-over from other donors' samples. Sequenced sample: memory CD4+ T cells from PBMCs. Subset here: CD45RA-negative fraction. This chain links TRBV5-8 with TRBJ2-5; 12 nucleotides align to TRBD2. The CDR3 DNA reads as TGTGCCAGCAGCGGCGGGACTAGCGGGTACCAAGAGACCCAGTACTTC. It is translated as CASSGGTSGYQETQYF.